These 14 T cell receptor beta chains originate from one sample sequenced in a study of T cell responses to AZD1222 COVID-19 vaccine. Profiled with immunoSEQ multiplex PCR; TCRdb holds only in-frame clones, not every one. The sample yields 75,000 to 100,000 clones, 90% to 95% seen once. Sequenced material: peripheral blood, taken on day 0 of AZD1222 vaccination. Receptor source: an adult in good health.

As concerns this clone: An end of the junction differs from the germline gene, which may be a read error. Different DNA sequences within this sample yield the same CDR3. This chain uses TRBV2 with TRBJ1-5; no clear D. The CDR3 consists of 12 residues. The germline V gene has CDR1 SNHLY and CDR2 FYNNEI. CDR3 amino acids: CASREGNQPQHF. The CDR3 DNA follows: TGTGCCAGCAGGGAAGGGAATCAGCCCCAGCATTTT.

The chain joins TRBV27 to TRBJ2-2, with a tentative D call TRBD1 (7 bases). The CDR3 is 20 amino acids. Germline loops: CDR1 MNHEY, CDR2 SMNVEV (reference sequence). The V and J ends lost 0 bases and 4 bases respectively, with 24 bases between them. CDR3 residues: CASSLSILGTAGGSTGELFF. Written as DNA, the CDR3 is TGTGCCAGCAGTTTATCGATTTTGGGGACAGCTGGGGGGTCCACCGGGGAGCTGTTTTTT.

The CDR3 nucleotides are TGTGCCACCAGCAGCATGGAGGATTCGTGGGGCCAAGAGACCCAGTACTTC. Its translation is CATSSMEDSWGQETQYF. The chain combines TRBV15 with TRBJ2-5; tentative D call: TRBD2 (5 bases). This CDR3 comprises 17 residues. From germline, CDR1 is LNHNV and CDR2 YYDKDF (reference sequence). V was clipped by 3 bases and J by 1 base, with 18 bases between them.

This chain links TRBV3-1 (or the pseudogene TRBV3-2) with TRBJ2-5, with D perhaps matching TRBD2 (5 bases). CDR1 is LGHDT, CDR2 YNNKEL, per germline (reference sequence). The germline V and J ends were trimmed by 4 bases and 2 bases, with 11 bases remaining between them. This CDR3 region has 14 residues. CDR3 bases: TGTGCCAGCAGCCCCTCTGGCGGGCAAGAGACCCAGTACTTC. Translation: CASSPSGGQETQYF.

V gene TRBV29-1 combines with J gene TRBJ2-3; the match to TRBD2 covers 11 bases. Germline V lookup: CDR1 SQVTM, CDR2 ANQGSEA. With V trimmed by 3 bases and J by 5 bases, 7 bases remained unmatched. The CDR3 loop spans 15 amino acids. The CDR3 DNA reads as TGCAGCGTTGATTCTGTCCTAGCGGGGGGAGATACGCAGTATTTT. It specifies CSVDSVLAGGDTQYF.

The rearrangement joins TRBV7-9 to TRBJ2-1; D tentatively fits TRBD1 or TRBD2 (6 bases each). Germline assignment: CDR1 SEHNR and CDR2 FQNEAQ (reference sequence). The CDR3 loop spans 13 amino acids. The V end was cut by 5 bases, the J end by 9 bases, with 14 bases between. The CDR3 sequence: CASSGPGAGEQFF. CDR3 nucleotides: TGTGCCAGCAGCGGACCGGGGGCCGGTGAGCAGTTCTTC.

This chain links TRBV5-5 with TRBJ1-6; TRBD1 might be the D (5 bases). Trimming stripped 4 bases from V and 8 bases from J, with 13 bases between. CDR1 and CDR2 (germline): SGHKS, YYEKEE (reference sequence). CDR3 length: 14 amino acids. Written as DNA, the CDR3 is TGTGCCAGCAGCGGACACCCCGGGGATTCACCCCTCCACTTT. This sequence encodes CASSGHPGDSPLHF. Full variable domain (missing parts from reference TRBV5-5 and TRBJ1-6): DAGVTQSPTHLIKTRGQQVTLRCSPISGHKSVSWYQQVLGQGPQFIFQYYEKEERGRGNFPDRFSARQFPNYSSELNVNALLLGDSALYLCASSGHPGDSPLHFGNGTRLTVT.

The J gene is TRBJ1-1, the V gene TRBV5-1, with 8 bases lining up with TRBD1. This CDR3 spans 15 amino acids. J gave up 0 bases and V 4 bases, and 5 bases lay outside the gene matches. The germline gives CDR1 SGHRS, CDR2 YFSETQ. CDR3 coding DNA: TGCGCCAGCAGCGGAACAGGGGGAATGAACACTGAAGCTTTCTTT. It encodes CASSGTGGMNTEAFF.

The J gene is TRBJ1-4, the V gene TRBV4-2; 7 nucleotides align to TRBD1. The trim removed 4 bases at V and 8 bases at J, leaving 13 bases unmatched. The CDR3 consists of 16 residues. Per the germline V gene, CDR1 is LGHNA and CDR2 is YNFKEQ. CDR3 sequence reads: CASSPSSGTVGEKLFF. The CDR3, as DNA: TGTGCCAGCAGCCCGAGTTCCGGGACAGTAGGGGAAAAACTGTTTTTT.

The chain links TRBV7-2 to TRBJ1-4; D is perhaps TRBD1 (5 bases). Trimming took off 1 base at V and 0 bases at J, with 12 bases between the two ends. The CDR3 loop spans 17 amino acids. Germline V CDR1 and CDR2: SGHTA, FQGNSA. The CDR3 nucleotides read TGTGCCAGCAGCTTAGTGGGGACCTACTCAACTAATGAAAAACTGTTTTTT. Translated, it gives CASSLVGTYSTNEKLFF.

The chain employs TRBV14 and TRBJ1-1; D gene uncertain. The V gene lost 0 bases and the J gene lost 8 bases, with 13 bases spanning the gap. Looked up from germline, CDR1 is SGHDN and CDR2 is FVKESK. This CDR3 has 14 residues. CDR3 DNA sequence: TGTGCCAGCAGCCAAGAATATGAGAGCAGCGAAGCTTTCTTT. Protein sequence: CASSQEYESSEAFF.

This clone was seen just once. The chain recombines TRBV12-5 with TRBJ1-6; TRBD1 matches at 9 bases. This CDR3 is 18 amino acids long. Germline trimming cut 0 bases from V and 4 bases from J; bases unmatched to any gene: 7. Germline-derived CDR1 and CDR2 are LGHNT and FRNRAP. CDR3: CASGLVPPGQGYNSPLHF. DNA for the CDR3: TGTGCTAGTGGTTTGGTCCCCCCGGGACAGGGATATAATTCACCCCTCCACTTT. Looking up the rest from reference TRBV12-5 and TRBJ1-6 gives the full variable domain: DARVTQTPRHKVTEMGQEVTMRCQPILGHNTVFWYRQTMMQGLELLAYFRNRAPLDDSGMPKDRFSAEMPDATLATLKIQPSEPRDSAVYFCASGLVPPGQGYNSPLHFGNGTRLTVT.

This chain uses TRBV18 with TRBJ1-3, with D perhaps TRBD1 (5 bases). CDR3 size: 19 residues. Trimming removed 4 bases from V and 0 bases from J, with 22 bases in between. Germline CDR1 reads KGHSH; CDR2 reads LQKENI. The CDR3 spells CASSRLVRGQPPSGNTIYF. In DNA, the CDR3 is TGTGCCAGCTCACGACTCGTCCGAGGACAACCGCCCTCTGGAAACACCATATATTTT.

The chain employs TRBV19 and TRBJ2-1; D unclear. The CDR3 spans 15 residues. Trimming took off 3 bases at V and 0 bases at J, with 9 bases between the two ends. Germline CDR1 reads LNHDA; CDR2 reads SQIVND (reference sequence). CDR3 DNA sequence: TGTGCCAGTAGTATCGGCAGAATCTCCTACAATGAGCAGTTCTTC. Protein sequence: CASSIGRISYNEQFF.